The clone carrying this TCR beta chain came up a few times. Full-length variable regions came from constant-region reverse primers plus semi-nested Nested Universal Primer A PCR. In TCRdb, the 5' RACE reads were re-called with MiXCR into one record per CDR3 protein. This sample has tens of thousands of distinct CDR3 sequences, with approximately 25% found just once. CDR3 length equals 18 residues. Germline lookup yields CDR1 DFQATT and CDR2 SNEGSKA (reference sequence). V was shortened by 3 bases and J by 0 bases, with 21 bases between the two germline ends. Sequenced: tumor-infiltrating naive CD4+ T cells sorted from the breast tumor. Subset of the sample: naive CD4+ T cells, CD4+CD45RA+CD25-. The chain is built from TRBV20-1 and TRBJ2-1; perhaps TRBD2 as D (7 bases). This TCR was sampled from a female donor with breast cancer. The CDR3 region has the DNA TGCAGTGCTAGTGGGGGATTGGGGGGGCAGAGCTCCTACAATGAGCAGTTCTTC. Its translation is CSASGGLGGQSSYNEQFF.